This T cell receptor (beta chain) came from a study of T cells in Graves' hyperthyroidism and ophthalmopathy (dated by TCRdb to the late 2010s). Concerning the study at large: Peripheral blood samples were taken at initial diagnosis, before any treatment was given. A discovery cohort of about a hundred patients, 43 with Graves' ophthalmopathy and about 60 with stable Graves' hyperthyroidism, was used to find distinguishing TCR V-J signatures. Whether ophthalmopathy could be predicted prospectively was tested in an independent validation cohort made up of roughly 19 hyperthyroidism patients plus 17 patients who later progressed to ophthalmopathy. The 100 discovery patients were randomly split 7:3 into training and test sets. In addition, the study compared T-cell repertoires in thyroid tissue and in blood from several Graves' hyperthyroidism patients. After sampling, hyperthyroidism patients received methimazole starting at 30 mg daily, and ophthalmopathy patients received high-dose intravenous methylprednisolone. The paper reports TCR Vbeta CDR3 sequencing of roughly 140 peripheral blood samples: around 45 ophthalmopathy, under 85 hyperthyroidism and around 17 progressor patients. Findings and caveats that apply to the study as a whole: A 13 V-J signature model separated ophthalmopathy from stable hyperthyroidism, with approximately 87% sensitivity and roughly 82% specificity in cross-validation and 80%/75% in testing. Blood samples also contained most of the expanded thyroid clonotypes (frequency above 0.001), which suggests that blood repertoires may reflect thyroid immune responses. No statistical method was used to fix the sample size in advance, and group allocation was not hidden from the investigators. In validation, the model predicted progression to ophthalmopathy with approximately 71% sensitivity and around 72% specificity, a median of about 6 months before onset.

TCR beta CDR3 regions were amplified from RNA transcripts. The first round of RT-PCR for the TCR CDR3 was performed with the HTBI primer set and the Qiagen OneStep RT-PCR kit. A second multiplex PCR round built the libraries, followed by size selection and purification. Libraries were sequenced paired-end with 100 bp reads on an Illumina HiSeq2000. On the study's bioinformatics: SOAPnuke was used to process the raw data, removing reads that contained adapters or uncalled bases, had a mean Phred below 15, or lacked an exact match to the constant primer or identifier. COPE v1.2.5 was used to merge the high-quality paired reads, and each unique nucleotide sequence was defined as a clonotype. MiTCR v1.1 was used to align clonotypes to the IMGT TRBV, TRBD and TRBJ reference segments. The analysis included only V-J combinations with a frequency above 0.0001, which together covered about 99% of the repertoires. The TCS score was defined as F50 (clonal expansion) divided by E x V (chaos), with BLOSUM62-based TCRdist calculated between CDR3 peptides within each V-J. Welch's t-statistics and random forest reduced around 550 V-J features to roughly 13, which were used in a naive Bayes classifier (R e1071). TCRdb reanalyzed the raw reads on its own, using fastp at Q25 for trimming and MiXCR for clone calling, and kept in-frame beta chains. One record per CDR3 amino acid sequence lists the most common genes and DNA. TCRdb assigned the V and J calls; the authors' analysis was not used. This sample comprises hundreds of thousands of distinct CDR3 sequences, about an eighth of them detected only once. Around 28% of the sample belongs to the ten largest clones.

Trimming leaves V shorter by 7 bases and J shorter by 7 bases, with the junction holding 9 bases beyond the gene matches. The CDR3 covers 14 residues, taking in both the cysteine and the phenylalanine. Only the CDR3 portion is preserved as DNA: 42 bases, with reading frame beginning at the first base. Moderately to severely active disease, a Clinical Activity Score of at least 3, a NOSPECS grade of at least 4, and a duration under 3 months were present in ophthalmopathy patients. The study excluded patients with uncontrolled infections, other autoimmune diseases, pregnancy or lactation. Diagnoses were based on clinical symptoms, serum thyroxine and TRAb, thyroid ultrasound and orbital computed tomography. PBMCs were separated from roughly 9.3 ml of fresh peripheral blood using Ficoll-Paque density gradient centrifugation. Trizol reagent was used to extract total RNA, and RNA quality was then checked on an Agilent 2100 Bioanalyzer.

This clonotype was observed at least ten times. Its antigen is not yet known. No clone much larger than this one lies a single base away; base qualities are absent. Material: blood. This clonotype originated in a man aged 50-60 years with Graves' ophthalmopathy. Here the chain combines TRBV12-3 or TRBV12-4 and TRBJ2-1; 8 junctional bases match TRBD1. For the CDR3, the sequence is CASTLAGGSNEQFF. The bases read TGTGCCAGCACCTTAGCAGGGGGCTCAAATGAGCAGTTCTTC.